Listed below are T cell receptor beta chains from one sample, sequenced in a study of shared clonotypes between healthy human individuals. Data came from immunoSEQ multiplex PCR; TCRdb stores just in-frame clones and leaves some out. The sample records about 2.4 million clones, over 85% being singletons. Specimen: naive CD4+ T cells from PBMCs. Receptor source: a young man in good health. Some clones in this sample may be carry-over from other donors' samples. Each CDR3 is given with its conserved first and last residue. Fields, in order: CDR3 protein, J gene, V gene.

CDR3 protein: CASSPGTGVMVGEQFF; J gene: TRBJ2-1; V gene: TRBV11-3
CDR3 protein: CASIAAGTGIYEQYF; J gene: TRBJ2-7; V gene: TRBV28
CDR3 protein: CASSLEPSTDTQYF; J gene: TRBJ2-3; V gene: TRBV5-1
CDR3 protein: CASSLASSTDTQYF; J gene: TRBJ2-3; V gene: TRBV5-1
CDR3 protein: CASSLGAVEETQYF; J gene: TRBJ2-5; V gene: TRBV5-1
CDR3 protein: CASKDTPLANYGYTF; J gene: TRBJ1-2; V gene: TRBV19
CDR3 protein: CASSLTGVYGDTEAFF; J gene: TRBJ1-1; V gene: TRBV27
CDR3 protein: CASSKGQGGEQFF; J gene: TRBJ2-1; V gene: TRBV5-4
CDR3 protein: CASSTSTASGSTDTQYF; J gene: TRBJ2-3; V gene: TRBV28
CDR3 protein: CASSFRARTDTQYF; J gene: TRBJ2-3; V gene: TRBV7-6
CDR3 protein: CASTERGNEQFF; J gene: TRBJ2-1; V gene: TRBV28
CDR3 protein: CASSPDRLKTQYF; J gene: TRBJ2-5; V gene: TRBV5-4
CDR3 protein: CASSLGAAWYEQYF; J gene: TRBJ2-7; V gene: TRBV7-9
CDR3 protein: CASSEYGFGATNEKLFF; J gene: TRBJ1-4; V gene: TRBV25-1
CDR3 protein: CASSQEKRQTGYEQYF; J gene: TRBJ2-7; V gene: TRBV4-1
CDR3 protein: CASSRRETSNDEQFF; J gene: TRBJ2-1; V gene: TRBV6-5
CDR3 protein: CSVERGPGELFF; J gene: TRBJ2-2; V gene: TRBV29-1
CDR3 protein: CASSTGGAPKTQYF; J gene: TRBJ2-5; V gene: TRBV28
CDR3 protein: CASSRRGAGGPYEQYF; J gene: TRBJ2-7; V gene: TRBV2
CDR3 protein: CAWAQGAGALHF; J gene: TRBJ1-6; V gene: TRBV30
CDR3 protein: CASSLAWGNEQYF; J gene: TRBJ2-7; V gene: TRBV7-3
CDR3 protein: CASNRDSNTEAFF; J gene: TRBJ1-1; V gene: TRBV9
CDR3 protein: CASSLEDSSNYGYTF; J gene: TRBJ1-2; V gene: TRBV7-6
CDR3 protein: CASSQEFWFQAGPGELFF; J gene: TRBJ2-2; V gene: TRBV14
CDR3 protein: CASSLDRDLGAFF; J gene: TRBJ1-1; V gene: TRBV28
CDR3 protein: CASSLVRVNTGELFF; J gene: TRBJ2-2; V gene: TRBV7-8
CDR3 protein: CASSFGSRVWSGELFF; J gene: TRBJ2-2; V gene: TRBV27
CDR3 protein: CSVVGGGKGYGYTF; J gene: TRBJ1-2; V gene: TRBV29-1
CDR3 protein: CSVEDQAGNEQYF; J gene: NA; V gene: TRBV29-1
CDR3 protein: CASSYQGKDYGYTF; J gene: TRBJ1-2; V gene: TRBV6-5
CDR3 protein: CASSQVVRVEKLFF; J gene: TRBJ1-4; V gene: TRBV4-1
CDR3 protein: CASSEDPDPYNEQFF; J gene: TRBJ2-1; V gene: TRBV6-6
CDR3 protein: CASSFISGRDTEAFF; J gene: TRBJ1-1; V gene: TRBV28
CDR3 protein: CASSIQGHPRYEQYF; J gene: TRBJ2-7; V gene: TRBV19
CDR3 protein: CASSDRTGVVETQYF; J gene: TRBJ2-5; V gene: TRBV25-1
CDR3 protein: CASSLSLAGLNIQYF; J gene: TRBJ2-4; V gene: TRBV27
CDR3 protein: CASSLSIRDELFF; J gene: TRBJ2-2; V gene: TRBV11-2
CDR3 protein: CASRRTGGAEAFF; J gene: TRBJ1-1; V gene: TRBV11-2
CDR3 protein: CASSKINIQYF; J gene: TRBJ2-4; V gene: TRBV6-1
CDR3 protein: CASSFMSPAGEQYF; J gene: TRBJ2-7; V gene: TRBV19
CDR3 protein: CASSLGMGSTDTQYF; J gene: TRBJ2-3; V gene: TRBV7-9
CDR3 protein: CASTQGGTNSGANVLTF; J gene: TRBJ2-6; V gene: TRBV7-3
CDR3 protein: CASRHGIIYEQYF; J gene: TRBJ2-7; V gene: TRBV28
CDR3 protein: CASSETGVCTDTQYF; J gene: TRBJ2-3; V gene: TRBV10-1
CDR3 protein: CASSPPFETSGSLTQYF; J gene: TRBJ2-5; V gene: TRBV18
CDR3 protein: CASSLQGAPGTDTQYF; J gene: TRBJ2-3; V gene: TRBV5-1
CDR3 protein: CASSTRRAGGPYEQYF; J gene: TRBJ2-7; V gene: TRBV5-1
CDR3 protein: CASSWAGGLKTGELFF; J gene: TRBJ2-2; V gene: TRBV11-2